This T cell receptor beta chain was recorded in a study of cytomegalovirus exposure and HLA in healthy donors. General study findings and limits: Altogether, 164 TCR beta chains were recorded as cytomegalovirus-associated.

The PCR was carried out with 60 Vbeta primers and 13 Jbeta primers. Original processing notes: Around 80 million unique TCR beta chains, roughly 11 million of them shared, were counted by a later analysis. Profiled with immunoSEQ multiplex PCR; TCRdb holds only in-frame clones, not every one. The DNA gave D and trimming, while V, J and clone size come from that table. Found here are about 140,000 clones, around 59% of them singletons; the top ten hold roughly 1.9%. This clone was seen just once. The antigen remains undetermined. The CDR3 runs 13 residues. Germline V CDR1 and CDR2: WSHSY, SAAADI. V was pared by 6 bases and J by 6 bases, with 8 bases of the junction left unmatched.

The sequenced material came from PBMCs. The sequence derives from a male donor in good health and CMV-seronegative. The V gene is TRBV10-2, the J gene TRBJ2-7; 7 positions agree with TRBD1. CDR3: CASRDKTGIEQYF. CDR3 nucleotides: TGCGCCAGCAGGGATAAGACAGGGATCGAGCAGTACTTC.